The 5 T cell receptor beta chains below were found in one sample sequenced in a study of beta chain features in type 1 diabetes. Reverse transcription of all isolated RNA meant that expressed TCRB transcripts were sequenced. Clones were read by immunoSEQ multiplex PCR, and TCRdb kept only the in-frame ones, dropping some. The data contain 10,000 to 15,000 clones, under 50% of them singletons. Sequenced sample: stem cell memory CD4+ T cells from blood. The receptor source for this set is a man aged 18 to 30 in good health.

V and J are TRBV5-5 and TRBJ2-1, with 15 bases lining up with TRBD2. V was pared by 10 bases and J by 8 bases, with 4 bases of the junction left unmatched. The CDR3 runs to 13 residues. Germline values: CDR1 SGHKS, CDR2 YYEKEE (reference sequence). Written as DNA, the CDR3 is TGTGCCGATGGACTAGCGGGGGGGGATGAGCAGTTCTTC. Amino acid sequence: CADGLAGGDEQFF.

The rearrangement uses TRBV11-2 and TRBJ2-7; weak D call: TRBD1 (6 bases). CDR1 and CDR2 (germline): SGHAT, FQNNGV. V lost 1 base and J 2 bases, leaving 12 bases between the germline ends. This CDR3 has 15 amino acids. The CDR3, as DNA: TGTGCCAGCAGCTTAGTACAGGGTCTAACCTACGAGCAGTACTTC. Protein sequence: CASSLVQGLTYEQYF.

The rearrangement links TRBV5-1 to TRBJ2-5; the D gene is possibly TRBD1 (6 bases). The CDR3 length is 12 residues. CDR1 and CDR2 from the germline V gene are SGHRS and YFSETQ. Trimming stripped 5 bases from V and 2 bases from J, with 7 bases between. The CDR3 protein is CASSDRQETQYF. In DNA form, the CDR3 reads TGCGCCAGCAGTGACAGGCAAGAGACCCAGTACTTC.

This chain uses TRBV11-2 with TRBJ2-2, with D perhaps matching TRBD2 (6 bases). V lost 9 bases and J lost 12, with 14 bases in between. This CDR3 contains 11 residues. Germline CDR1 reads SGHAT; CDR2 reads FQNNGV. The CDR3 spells CASTGGRKLFF. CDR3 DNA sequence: TGTGCCAGTACCGGGGGAAGGAAGCTGTTTTTT.

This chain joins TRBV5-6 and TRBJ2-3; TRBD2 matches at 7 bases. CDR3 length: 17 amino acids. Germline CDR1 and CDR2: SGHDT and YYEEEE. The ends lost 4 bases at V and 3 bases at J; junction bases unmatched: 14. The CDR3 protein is CASSPALPEAGTDTQYF. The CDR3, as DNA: TGTGCCAGCAGCCCGGCCCTACCCGAAGCGGGGACAGATACGCAGTATTTT. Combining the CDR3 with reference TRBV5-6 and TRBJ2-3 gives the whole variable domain DAGVTQSPTHLIKTRGQQVTLRCSPKSGHDTVSWYQQALGQGPQFIFQYYEEEERQRGNFPDRFSGHQFPNYSSELNVNALLLGDSALYLCASSPALPEAGTDTQYFGPGTRLTVL.